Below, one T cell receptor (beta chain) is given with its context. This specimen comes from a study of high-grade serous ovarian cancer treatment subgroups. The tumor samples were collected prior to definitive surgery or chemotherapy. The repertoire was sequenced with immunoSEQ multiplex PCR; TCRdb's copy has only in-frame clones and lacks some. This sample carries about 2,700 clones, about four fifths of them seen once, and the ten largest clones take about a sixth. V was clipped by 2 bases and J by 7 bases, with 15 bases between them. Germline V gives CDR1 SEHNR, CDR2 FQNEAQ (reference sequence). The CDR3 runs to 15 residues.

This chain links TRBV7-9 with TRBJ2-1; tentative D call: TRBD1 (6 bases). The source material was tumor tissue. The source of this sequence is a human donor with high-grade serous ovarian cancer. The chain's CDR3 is CASSLHRANRNEQFF. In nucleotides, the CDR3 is TGTGCCAGCAGCTTACACAGGGCTAATAGAAATGAGCAGTTCTTC.